This TCR beta chain was documented in a study of regulatory T cells in long-lasting Graves disease. Building the TCR beta libraries relied on iRepertoire HTBI primers, and CDR3 regions underwent Arm-PCR. TCRdb reanalysed the multiplex PCR reads using MiXCR and keeps one entry per CDR3 protein. Among hundreds of thousands of distinct CDR3 sequences listed, about 20% were seen once. With V trimmed by 10 bases and J by 3 bases, 5 bases remained unmatched. Germline V lookup: CDR1 ENHRY, CDR2 SYGVKD. CDR3 length equals 12 residues. The table lists this clonotype with many counts. Its specificity is unknown. Noted time point: persistent/refractory GD, antithyroid drugs over 5 years with positive TRAb. Preparation of the TCR library used RNA extracted from PBMCs. Notes on the study in general: Favoring TRBV28, TRBJ1-2 and TRBJ2-5 was a feature seen in persistent disease.

This TCR derives from a female donor with Graves disease. The specimen comprised peripheral blood mononuclear cells (PBMCs), sampled when the disease was refractory, from a patient treated with antithyroid drugs. The genes are TRBV10-3 and TRBJ2-7, with 8 bases identical to TRBD1. Here the CDR3 reads CATAGQGYEQYF. CDR3 nucleotide sequence: TGTGCCACCGCCGGACAGGGCTACGAGCAGTACTTC.